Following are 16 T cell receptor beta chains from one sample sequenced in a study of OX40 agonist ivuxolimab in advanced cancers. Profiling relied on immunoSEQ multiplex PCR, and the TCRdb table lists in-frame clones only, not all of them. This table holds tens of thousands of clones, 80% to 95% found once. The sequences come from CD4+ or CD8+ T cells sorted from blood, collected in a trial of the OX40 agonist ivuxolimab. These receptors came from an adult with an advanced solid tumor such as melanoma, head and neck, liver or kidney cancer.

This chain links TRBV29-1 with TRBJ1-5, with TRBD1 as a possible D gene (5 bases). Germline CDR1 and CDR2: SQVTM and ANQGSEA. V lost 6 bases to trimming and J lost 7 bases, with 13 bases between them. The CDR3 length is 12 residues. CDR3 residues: CSVRDGNQPQHF. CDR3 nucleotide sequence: TGCAGCGTCCGGGACGGGAACCAGCCCCAGCATTTT.

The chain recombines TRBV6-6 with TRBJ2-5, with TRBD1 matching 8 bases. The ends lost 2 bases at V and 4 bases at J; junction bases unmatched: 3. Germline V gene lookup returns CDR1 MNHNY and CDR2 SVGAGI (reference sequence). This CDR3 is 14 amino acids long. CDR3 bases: TGTGCCAGCAGTTACGGGACAGGAAGAGAGACCCAGTACTTC. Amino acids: CASSYGTGRETQYF.

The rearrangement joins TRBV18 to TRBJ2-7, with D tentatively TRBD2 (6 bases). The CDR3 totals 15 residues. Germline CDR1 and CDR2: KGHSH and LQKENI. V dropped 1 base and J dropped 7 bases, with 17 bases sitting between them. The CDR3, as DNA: TGTGCCAGCTCACCACAGGAGGGGAGACGATGGGAGCAGTACTTC. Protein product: CASSPQEGRRWEQYF.

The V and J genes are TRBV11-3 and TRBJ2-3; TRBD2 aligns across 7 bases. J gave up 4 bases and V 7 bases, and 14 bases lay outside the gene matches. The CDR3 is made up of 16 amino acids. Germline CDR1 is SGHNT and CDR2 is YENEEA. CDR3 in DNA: TGTGCCAGCACCCGACTGGACGGGAGGATTGCAGATACGCAGTATTTT. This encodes CASTRLDGRIADTQYF.

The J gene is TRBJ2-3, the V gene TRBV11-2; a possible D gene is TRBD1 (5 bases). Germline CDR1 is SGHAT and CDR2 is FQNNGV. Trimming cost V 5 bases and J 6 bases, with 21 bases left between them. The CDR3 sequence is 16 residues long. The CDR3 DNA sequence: TGTGCCAGCAGCCCGTTGGGGCGGACCTTACGGGATACGCAGTATTTT. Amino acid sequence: CASSPLGRTLRDTQYF.

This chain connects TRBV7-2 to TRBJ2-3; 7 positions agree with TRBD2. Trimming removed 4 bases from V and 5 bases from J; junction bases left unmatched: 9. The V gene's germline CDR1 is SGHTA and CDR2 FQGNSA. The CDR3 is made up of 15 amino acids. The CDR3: CASSSGLGVGDTQYF. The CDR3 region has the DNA TGTGCCAGCAGCTCAGGACTAGGAGTGGGAGATACGCAGTATTTT.

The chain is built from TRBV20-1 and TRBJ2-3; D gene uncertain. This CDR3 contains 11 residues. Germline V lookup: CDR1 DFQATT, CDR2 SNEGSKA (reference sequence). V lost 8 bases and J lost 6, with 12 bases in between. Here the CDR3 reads CSSLLGDTQYF. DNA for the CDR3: TGCAGTTCCCTCCTCGGGGATACGCAGTATTTT.

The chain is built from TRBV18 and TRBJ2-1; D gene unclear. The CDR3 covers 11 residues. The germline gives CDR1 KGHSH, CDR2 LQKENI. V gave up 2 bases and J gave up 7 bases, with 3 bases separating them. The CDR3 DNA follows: TGTGCCAGCTCACCAGGGAATGAGCAGTTCTTC. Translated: CASSPGNEQFF.

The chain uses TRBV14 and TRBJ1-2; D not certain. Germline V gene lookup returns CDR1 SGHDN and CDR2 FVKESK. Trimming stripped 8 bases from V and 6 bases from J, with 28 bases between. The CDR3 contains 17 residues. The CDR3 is CASLRKSHISPQDGYTF. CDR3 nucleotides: TGTGCCAGCCTCCGAAAATCGCACATCTCCCCTCAAGATGGCTACACCTTC.

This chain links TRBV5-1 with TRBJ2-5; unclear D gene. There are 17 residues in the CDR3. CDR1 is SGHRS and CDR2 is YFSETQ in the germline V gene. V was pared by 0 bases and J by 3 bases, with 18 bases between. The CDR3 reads CASSLAYMGKHKETQYF. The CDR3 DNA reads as TGCGCCAGCAGCTTGGCCTACATGGGGAAGCATAAAGAGACCCAGTACTTC.

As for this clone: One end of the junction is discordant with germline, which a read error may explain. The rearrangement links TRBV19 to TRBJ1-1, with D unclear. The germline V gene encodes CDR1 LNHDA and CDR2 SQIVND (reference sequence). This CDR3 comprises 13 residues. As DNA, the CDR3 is TGTGCCAATAGTATAACCAGGAACACTGAAGCTTTCTTT. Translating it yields CANSITRNTEAFF.

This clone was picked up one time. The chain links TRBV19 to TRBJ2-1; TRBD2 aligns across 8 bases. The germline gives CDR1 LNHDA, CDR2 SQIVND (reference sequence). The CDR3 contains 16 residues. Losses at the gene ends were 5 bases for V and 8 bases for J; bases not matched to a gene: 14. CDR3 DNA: TGTGCCAGTAGTGCCCAATTAGCGGGGCACCTTTATGAGCAGTTCTTC. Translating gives CASSAQLAGHLYEQFF.

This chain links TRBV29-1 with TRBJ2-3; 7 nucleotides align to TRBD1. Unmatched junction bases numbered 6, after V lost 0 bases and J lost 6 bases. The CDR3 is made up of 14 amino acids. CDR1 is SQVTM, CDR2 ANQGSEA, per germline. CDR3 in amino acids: CSVEDILQGDTQYF. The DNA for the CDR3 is TGCAGCGTTGAAGATATCCTACAGGGGGATACGCAGTATTTT.

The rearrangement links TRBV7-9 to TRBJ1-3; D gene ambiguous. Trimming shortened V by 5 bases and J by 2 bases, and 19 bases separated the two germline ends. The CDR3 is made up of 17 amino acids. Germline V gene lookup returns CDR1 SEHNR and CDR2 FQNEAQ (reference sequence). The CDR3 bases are TGTGCCAGCAGCGATCTAAGCCGGGAAACGACTGGAAACACCATATATTTT. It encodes CASSDLSRETTGNTIYF.

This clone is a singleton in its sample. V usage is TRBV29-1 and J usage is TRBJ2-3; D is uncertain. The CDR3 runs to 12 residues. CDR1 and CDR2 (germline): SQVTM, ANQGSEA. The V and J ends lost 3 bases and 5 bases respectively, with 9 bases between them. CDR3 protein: CSVELSGDTQYF. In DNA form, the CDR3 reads TGCAGCGTTGAGTTGTCGGGAGATACGCAGTATTTT.

CDR3 bases: TGTGCCAGCAGCCAACACTCTGTAAACAATGAGCAGTTCTTC. This codes for CASSQHSVNNEQFF. V gene TRBV9 combines with J gene TRBJ2-1, with D uncertain. Trimming took off 4 bases at V and 5 bases at J, with 13 bases between the two ends. The CDR3 covers 14 residues. Germline lookup yields CDR1 SGDLS and CDR2 YYNGEE.